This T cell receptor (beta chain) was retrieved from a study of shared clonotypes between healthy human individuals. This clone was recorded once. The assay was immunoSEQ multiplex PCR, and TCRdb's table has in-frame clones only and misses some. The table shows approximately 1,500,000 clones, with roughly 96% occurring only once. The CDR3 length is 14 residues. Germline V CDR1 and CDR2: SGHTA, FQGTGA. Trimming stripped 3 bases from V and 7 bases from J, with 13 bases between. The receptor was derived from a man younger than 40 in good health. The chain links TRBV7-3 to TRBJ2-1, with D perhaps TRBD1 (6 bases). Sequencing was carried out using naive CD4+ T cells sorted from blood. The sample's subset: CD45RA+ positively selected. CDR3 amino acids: CASSLGTRNNEQFF. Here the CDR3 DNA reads TGTGCCAGCAGCTTGGGGACAAGGAATAATGAGCAGTTCTTC.